This T cell receptor beta chain was documented in a study of response to subunit inactivated influenza vaccine. V gave up 5 bases and J gave up 7 bases; unmatched junction bases: 6. This CDR3 is built from 14 residues. Germline-derived CDR1 and CDR2 are DFQATT and SNEGSKA (reference sequence). As for this clonotype: The antigen remains unidentified.

TCRdb ran MiXCR on the RT-PCR reads and lists one entry per CDR3 protein. The table has about 180,000 distinct CDR3 sequences, nearly 9.5% seen once. General study findings and limits: Each seasonal influenza vaccination, the authors suggested, recruits few new T cells.

This TCR was recovered from a man in his forties or fifties who received an inactivated influenza vaccine. V and J are TRBV20-1 and TRBJ2-1, with TRBD2 matching 12 bases. The material sequenced was non-naive T cells sorted from PBMCs, taken on the day of vaccination. CDR3 sequence: CSAYGLAGRNEQFF. The CDR3 DNA is TGCAGTGCTTACGGACTAGCGGGAAGGAATGAGCAGTTCTTC.